Shown below are 23 T cell receptor beta chains from a single sample sequenced in a study of blood T cell repertoires in COVID-19. Profiled with immunoSEQ multiplex PCR; TCRdb holds only in-frame clones, not every one. This sample has approximately 260,000 clones; over 80% occur once, and the top ten carry roughly a tenth. The sequenced sample was peripheral blood. The origin of the receptors is a woman in her 70s with COVID-19, enrolled during active disease.

The chain links TRBV7-3 to TRBJ1-5, with D uncertain. From germline, CDR1 is SGHTA and CDR2 FQGTGA. With 5 bases removed from V and 1 base from J, the gap between germline ends came to 9 bases. The CDR3 covers 14 residues. The CDR3 protein is CASSAIRSNQPQHF. CDR3 bases: TGTGCCAGCAGCGCTATCAGGAGCAATCAGCCCCAGCATTTT. The entire variable domain, with the rest obtained from reference TRBV7-3 and TRBJ1-5, is as follows: GAGVSQTPSNKVTEKGKYVELRCDPISGHTALYWYRQSLGQGPEFLIYFQGTGAADDSGLPNDRFFAVRPEGSVSTLKIQRTERGDSAVYLCASSAIRSNQPQHFGDGTRLSIL.

J is TRBJ1-3 and V is TRBV5-6; 7 bases align to TRBD1. The CDR3 length is 17 residues. V lost 1 base and J lost 0; bases outside the gene matches: 7. Germline-derived CDR1 and CDR2 are SGHDT and YYEEEE. DNA of the CDR3: TGTGCCAGCAGCTTGTATCAGGGGGAGGTCTCTGGAAACACCATATATTTT. As protein: CASSLYQGEVSGNTIYF.

V is TRBV9 and J is TRBJ2-3; no clear D. CDR3 length equals 12 residues. Germline assignment: CDR1 SGDLS and CDR2 YYNGEE. Trimming removed 1 base from V and 10 bases from J, with 10 bases in between. The CDR3 sequence: CASSVYERPQYF. The CDR3 DNA reads TGTGCCAGCAGCGTATACGAGCGTCCGCAGTATTTT.

The genes are TRBV14 and TRBJ1-1; D is ambiguous. The ends were cut back, 1 base at V and 0 bases at J, with 9 bases in the middle. The CDR3 extends over 15 amino acids. Per the germline V gene, CDR1 is SGHDN and CDR2 is FVKESK. In DNA, the CDR3 is TGTGCCAGCAGCCAAGGCCTCAACATGAACACTGAAGCTTTCTTT. Translated: CASSQGLNMNTEAFF.

The gene calls are TRBV28 and TRBJ2-5, with a possible D match to TRBD1 (6 bases). The CDR3 is 14 amino acids. The germline V and J ends were trimmed by 10 bases and 3 bases, with 18 bases remaining between them. Germline V gene data show CDR1 as MDHEN and CDR2 as SYDVKM. The CDR3 here is CATILPGTKETQYF. As DNA, the CDR3 is TGTGCCACTATACTTCCCGGGACAAAAGAGACCCAGTACTTC.

The V call is TRBV5-1, the J call TRBJ2-2; 8 nucleotides align to TRBD2. V shed 1 base and J 2 bases; nucleotides not matched to a gene: 7. The CDR3 is 17 amino acids. CDR1 and CDR2 (germline): SGHRS, YFSETQ. Here the CDR3 reads CASSLSGGGLNTGELFF. The CDR3 DNA is TGCGCCAGCAGCTTGAGCGGGGGCGGACTAAACACCGGGGAGCTGTTTTTT.

The chain is built from TRBV7-2 and TRBJ1-4; 7 nucleotides line up with TRBD1. Trimming at V came to 1 base and at J to 5 bases, leaving 7 bases not matched to a gene. The germline V gene has CDR1 SGHTA and CDR2 FQGNSA. The CDR3 loop spans 16 amino acids. CDR3 nucleotide sequence: TGTGCCAGCAGCTTAGATCGGAGGGGGCGAAATGAAAAACTGTTTTTT. Translation gives CASSLDRRGRNEKLFF.

The genes are TRBV6-5 and TRBJ1-2; TRBD1 matches 11 bases. The V segment lost 0 bases and the J segment 7 bases; nucleotides outside the gene matches: 4. Germline V gene lookup returns CDR1 MNHEY and CDR2 SVGAGI. The CDR3 is 15 amino acids. CDR3 nucleotide sequence: TGTGCCAGCAGTTACTCCTCGGGACAGGGGGGTGGCTACACCTTC. Amino acids: CASSYSSGQGGGYTF.

Of note for this clone: One junction end disagrees with the germline gene, perhaps due to a read error. The chain has TRBV28 and TRBJ1-5; TRBD1 aligns across 8 bases. Germline CDR1 MDHEN, CDR2 SYDVKM. The length of the CDR3 is 14 residues. The CDR3 region has the DNA TGTGCCAGCAGTGAAGGACAGGGCAACCAGCCCCAGCATTTT. Encoded protein: CASSEGQGNQPQHF.

The chain carries TRBV10-3 and TRBJ2-2, with D uncertain. Germline V gives CDR1 ENHRY, CDR2 SYGVKD. Trimming removed 5 bases at V and 0 bases at J, with 13 bases between. CDR3 size: 16 residues. CDR3 sequence: CAISSEIRSNTGELFF. CDR3 nucleotides: TGTGCCATCAGTTCGGAAATCAGGTCGAACACCGGGGAGCTGTTTTTT.

The chain joins TRBV12-3 or TRBV12-4 to TRBJ2-5; 7 nucleotides line up with TRBD2. V gave up 7 bases and J gave up 5 bases; unmatched junction bases: 4. The length of the CDR3 is 12 residues. DNA for the CDR3: TGTGCCAGCACCCACGGGGGGGAGACCCAGTACTTC. This gives the protein CASTHGGETQYF.

In this sample, this clone turned up a few times. The rearrangement joins TRBV10-3 to TRBJ1-1; tentative D call: TRBD1 (5 bases). CDR1 is ENHRY and CDR2 is SYGVKD in the germline V gene. The CDR3 runs 14 residues. Trimming cost V 6 bases and J 1 base, with 12 bases left between them. This CDR3 is CAIRGASENTEAFF. CDR3 bases: TGTGCCATCAGAGGGGCGTCAGAGAACACTGAAGCTTTCTTT.

The CDR3 spells CASPVPGNTIYF. CDR3 in DNA: TGTGCCAGCCCCGTCCCCGGAAACACCATATATTTT. The chain carries TRBV21-1 and TRBJ1-3. TRBV21-1 is designated a pseudogene. This CDR3 spans 12 amino acids.

The chain links TRBV4-2 to TRBJ2-3; 11 nucleotides agree with TRBD2. This CDR3 comprises 20 residues. The trim removed 0 bases at V and 0 bases at J, leaving 11 bases unmatched. CDR1 and CDR2 (germline): LGHNA, YNFKEQ. Written as DNA, the CDR3 is TGTGCCAGCAGCCAAGACACTAGCGGGAGTTCCCTCCAAAGCACAGATACGCAGTATTTT. Residues: CASSQDTSGSSLQSTDTQYF.

This clone was seen a single time. The gene calls are TRBV19 and TRBJ2-7, with 7 bases identical to TRBD1. The germline V gene encodes CDR1 LNHDA and CDR2 SQIVND (reference sequence). CDR3 size: 15 residues. Unmatched junction bases numbered 13, after V lost 5 bases and J lost 6 bases. CDR3 bases: TGTGCCAGTAGTGCCCGGGACAGATGGGCCGGCGAGCAGTACTTC. Residues: CASSARDRWAGEQYF.

This chain connects TRBV2 to TRBJ2-7, with 11 bases fitting TRBD1. With V trimmed by 5 bases and J by 4 bases, 4 bases remained unmatched. This CDR3 has 14 amino acids. Per germline, CDR1 SNHLY and CDR2 FYNNEI. CDR3 sequence (DNA): TGTGCCAGCAGTAAGGACAGGGGGCTGTACGAGCAGTACTTC. Translation gives CASSKDRGLYEQYF. The full variable domain, rest sourced from reference TRBV2 and TRBJ2-7, is EPEVTQTPSHQVTQMGQEVILRCVPISNHLYFYWYRQILGQKVEFLVSFYNNEISEKSEIFDDQFSVERPDGSNFTLKIRSTKLEDSAMYFCASSKDRGLYEQYFGPGTRLTVT.

This clone was observed a few times. The V and J genes are TRBV5-1 and TRBJ2-2; 7 nucleotides align to TRBD1. CDR1 is SGHRS, CDR2 YFSETQ, per germline. V lost 7 bases to trimming and J lost 3 bases; unmatched junction nucleotides: 6. This CDR3 has 14 residues. The CDR3 coding sequence is TGCGCCAGCCGTGGACAGGAATACACCGGGGAGCTGTTTTTT. The encoded protein is CASRGQEYTGELFF.

The chain employs TRBV18 and TRBJ2-4; 10 bases are a match to TRBD1. V lost 3 bases, J lost 12 bases, and 5 bases stayed unmatched. The CDR3 consists of 13 residues. Germline V gives CDR1 KGHSH, CDR2 LQKENI. For the CDR3, the DNA is TGTGCCAGCTCACCTATGGGACAGGGGAATCAGTACTTC. Its translation: CASSPMGQGNQYF.

This rearrangement joins TRBV18 to TRBJ1-1, with D possibly TRBD1 on 5 matching bases. Trimming took off 1 base at V and 0 bases at J, with 6 bases between the two ends. Germline V gives CDR1 KGHSH, CDR2 LQKENI. The CDR3 extends over 14 amino acids. The CDR3 nucleotides are TGTGCCAGCTCACCACAGGGGATGAACACTGAAGCTTTCTTT. It encodes CASSPQGMNTEAFF.

Written as DNA, the CDR3 is TGTGCCAGTAGTATAGATCCGGCGGGACAGGGCAAAAACATTCAGTACTTC. As protein: CASSIDPAGQGKNIQYF. The chain uses TRBV19 and TRBJ2-4; TRBD1 matches 9 bases. V shed 0 bases and J 3 bases; nucleotides not matched to a gene: 6. Germline values: CDR1 LNHDA, CDR2 SQIVND (reference sequence). The CDR3 is 17 residues long. The complete variable domain, with remaining parts taken from reference TRBV19 and TRBJ2-4, reads DGGITQSPKYLFRKEGQNVTLSCEQNLNHDAMYWYRQDPGQGLRLIYYSQIVNDFQKGDIAEGYSVSREKKESFPLTVTSAQKNPTAFYLCASSIDPAGQGKNIQYFGAGTRLSVL.

With regard to this clone: Additional DNA sequences in this sample encode the identical CDR3. J is TRBJ2-7 and V is TRBV6-5; 9 positions match TRBD1. V shed 6 bases, J shed 2 bases, and the junction held 2 bases outside the gene matches. Germline assignment: CDR1 MNHEY and CDR2 SVGAGI. The CDR3 is 13 residues long. As DNA, the CDR3 is TGTGCCAGCAGCGGACAGGGGACCTACGAGCAGTACTTC. It encodes CASSGQGTYEQYF.

This sequence joins TRBV3-1 (or the pseudogene TRBV3-2) and TRBJ2-1; the D is unclear. The CDR3 extends over 12 amino acids. Between the trimmed V and J ends, which lost 4 bases and 6 bases, there was a span of 7 bases. In germline, CDR1 is LGHDT, CDR2 YNNKEL (reference sequence). CDR3 bases: TGTGCCAGCAGCCGAAACTCCAATGAGCAGTTCTTC. The encoded protein is CASSRNSNEQFF.

J is TRBJ1-2 and V is TRBV2; the D gene is possibly TRBD1 (6 bases). Trimming stripped 7 bases from V and 5 bases from J, with 14 bases between. The germline V gene encodes CDR1 SNHLY and CDR2 FYNNEI. This CDR3 has 13 residues. The CDR3 loop is CASTDRGGYGYTF. CDR3 DNA sequence: TGTGCCAGCACCGATAGGGGGGGTTATGGCTACACCTTC.